This TCR beta chain appears in the sequencing data of a study of a mutant IDH1 vaccine in newly diagnosed glioma. Whole-study context: Most had both radiotherapy and temozolomide beforehand; others had only one.

The repertoire was sequenced with immunoSEQ multiplex PCR; TCRdb's copy has only in-frame clones and lacks some. The sample consists of tens of thousands of clones, 76% of them appearing once. As regards this clone: Its target is unknown.

Specified time point: week 47, end of study. All doses held 300 ug of mutant IDH1 20-mer peptide, with topical imiquimod. In every donor, the tumor was a new WHO grade 3 or 4 IDH1-mutant, ATRX-lost astrocytoma. This CDR3 region has 13 residues. Germline CDR1 is MNHEY and CDR2 is SMNVEV (reference sequence). Trimming shortened V by 1 base and J by 6 bases, and 9 bases separated the two germline ends. Study conclusions and caveats: It was 80% to 95% of patients that developed vaccine-induced immune responses. Pseudoprogression appeared independent of alterations in top peripheral clonotypes.

The source was PBMCs, collected from a glioma patient whose treatment included an IDH1 peptide vaccine. V is TRBV27 and J is TRBJ1-2, with D unclear. The TCR was taken from a woman in her forties with glioma. Some clones in this sample may be carry-over from other donors' samples. CDR3 coding DNA: TGTGCCAGCAGTTTATTTTTCGGTGATGGCTACACCTTC. Its protein product is CASSLFFGDGYTF.